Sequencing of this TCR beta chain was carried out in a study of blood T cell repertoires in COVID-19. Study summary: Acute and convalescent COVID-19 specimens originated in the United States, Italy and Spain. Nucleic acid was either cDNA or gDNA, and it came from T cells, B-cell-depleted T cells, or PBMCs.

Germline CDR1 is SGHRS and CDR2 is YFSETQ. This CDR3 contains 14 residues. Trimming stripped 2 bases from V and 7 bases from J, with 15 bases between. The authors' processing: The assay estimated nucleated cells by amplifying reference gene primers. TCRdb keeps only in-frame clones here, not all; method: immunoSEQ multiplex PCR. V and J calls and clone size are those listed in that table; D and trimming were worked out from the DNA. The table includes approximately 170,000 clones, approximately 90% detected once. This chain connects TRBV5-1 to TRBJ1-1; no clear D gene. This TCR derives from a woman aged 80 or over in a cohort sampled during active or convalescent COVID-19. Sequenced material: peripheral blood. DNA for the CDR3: TGCGCCAGCAGCTTTAGTAGGGCAGAGGGTGAAGCTTTCTTT. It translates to CASSFSRAEGEAFF.